This entry describes one T cell receptor beta chain. Germline V gene lookup returns CDR1 SGHRS and CDR2 YFSETQ. The CDR3 length is 16 residues. Trimming took off 6 bases at V and 2 bases at J, with 19 bases between the two ends. The data derive from a study of T cells in Graves' hyperthyroidism and ophthalmopathy. Among ophthalmopathy patients, the Clinical Activity Score reached at least 3, the NOSPECS grade reached at least 4, and duration remained under 3 months. Diagnoses were established using clinical symptoms, serum thyroxine and TRAb, thyroid ultrasound and orbital computed tomography. Amplified regions were TCR beta CDR3 sequences from RNA transcripts. The HTBI primer set served for first-round RT-PCR of the TCR CDR3. TCRdb ran MiXCR on the multiplex PCR reads and lists one entry per CDR3 protein. The sample holds about 270,000 distinct CDR3 sequences, over 20% seen once.

This clonotype originated in a man under 40 with Graves' ophthalmopathy. The specimen was blood. The V gene is TRBV5-1, the J gene TRBJ2-3, with D tentatively TRBD1 or TRBD2 (5 bases each). The CDR3 nucleotides are TGCGCCAGCACCCTGGAGGACACATTTCCCACAGATACGCAGTATTTT. It yields the protein CASTLEDTFPTDTQYF.